The rows below give T cell receptor beta chains drawn from one sample of a study of neurological immune-mediated disorders. From the 5' RACE reads, TCRdb called clonotypes with MiXCR, one entry per CDR3 protein. Of some 54,000 distinct CDR3 sequences listed, approximately 12% were seen once; the top ten hold about 6.3%. The sequenced sample was PBMCs. The receptors were sampled from a male donor with HTLV-1-associated myelopathy (HAM/TSP). Each CDR3 is given with its conserved first and last residue. The order of the fields is clone size, J gene, CDR3 length, V gene, D gene, CDR3 DNA, CDR3 protein. D genes are given only for firm matches. Clone size appears in some rows only: once, few, many, or a class for an expanded clone.

many | TRBJ1-5 | 12 | TRBV29-1 | TRBD1 | TGCAGCGTTCGGGACAGGGACCAGCCCCAGCATTTT | CSVRDRDQPQHF
many | TRBJ2-3 | 16 | TRBV5-1 | TRBD2 | TGCGCCAGCAGCTTAGGACTAGCGGAGAGCACAGATACGCAGTATTTT | CASSLGLAESTDTQYF
many | TRBJ2-3 | 13 | TRBV20-1 | TRBD1 | TGCAGTGCAGCGACAGGGTTCACAGATACGCAGTATTTT | CSAATGFTDTQYF
- | TRBJ2-5 | 18 | TRBV5-1 | TRBD1 | TGCGCCAGCAGCTTGGGGGTGACGGGGACAGGGTCCCAAGAGACCCAGTACTTC | CASSLGVTGTGSQETQYF
many | TRBJ2-7 | 14 | TRBV5-1 | - | TGCGCCAGCAGCTTGGAATGGGATCGGCGCGAGCAGTACTTC | CASSLEWDRREQYF
many | TRBJ1-2 | 14 | TRBV5-1 | - | TGCGCCAGCAGCTTGGGTGCAGGGGACTATGGCTACACCTTC | CASSLGAGDYGYTF
many | TRBJ1-4 | 14 | TRBV28 | - | TGTGCCAGCAGACTACAACATGGCGGTGAAAAACTGTTTTTT | CASRLQHGGEKLFF
many | TRBJ2-3 | 12 | TRBV19 | - | TGTGCCAGTAGTGAGGGCTCAGATACGCAGTATTTT | CASSEGSDTQYF
many | TRBJ2-4 | 16 | TRBV12-3/TRBV12-4 | TRBD2 | TGTGCCAGCAGTCCGGGACTAGCGGGGGGGAGGAACATTCAGTACTTC | CASSPGLAGGRNIQYF
few | TRBJ1-1 | 15 | TRBV7-9 | TRBD1 | TGTGCCAGCAGACCACAGGGGGTCCGGAACACTGAAGCTTTCTTT | CASRPQGVRNTEAFF
many | TRBJ1-3 | 14 | TRBV12-3/TRBV12-4 | - | TGTGCCAGCACATTGGCGGCCTCTGGAAACACCATATATTTT | CASTLAASGNTIYF
- | TRBJ1-4 | 14 | TRBV20-1 | - | TGCAGTGCACCACTCCGGCGCCTGGAGGAAAAACTGTTTTTT | CSAPLRRLEEKLFF
many | TRBJ2-5 | 15 | TRBV19 | TRBD2 | TGTGCCAGTAGTTCTCCGCGGGGGGGAAGGGAGACCCAGTACTTC | CASSSPRGGRETQYF
few | TRBJ2-7 | 13 | TRBV15 | - | TGTGCCACCCGCCGGGACATAACCTACGAGCAGTACTTC | CATRRDITYEQYF
many | TRBJ1-1 | 14 | TRBV5-6 | TRBD1 | TGTGCCAGCAGCTTTGACAGGGAACCTACTGAAGCTTTCTTT | CASSFDREPTEAFF
many | TRBJ2-7 | 13 | TRBV18 | - | TGTGCCAGCTCACCACAAGAGCCCTACGAGCAGTACTTC | CASSPQEPYEQYF
many | TRBJ2-3 | 15 | TRBV5-6 | TRBD2 | TGTGCCAGCAGCCCGGGGACTAGCGGCACAGATACGCAGTATTTT | CASSPGTSGTDTQYF
many | TRBJ2-3 | 16 | TRBV5-5 | TRBD2 | TGTGCCAGCAGCTTAAAGCGGGGGGAGTCCGGGGATACGCAGTATTTT | CASSLKRGESGDTQYF
many | TRBJ2-7 | 21 | TRBV28 | - | TGTGCCAGCAGTTTACAACCCGGATCCGCCAACCTACGGGACGGCTACTACGAGCAGTACTTC | CASSLQPGSANLRDGYYEQYF
many | TRBJ1-2 | 13 | TRBV6-1 | - | TGTGCCAGCAGTGAACCCGGGAACTATGGCTACACCTTC | CASSEPGNYGYTF
many | TRBJ1-2 | 14 | TRBV7-9 | - | TGTGCCAGCAGCTTATTGGGGCGGATCTATGGCTACACCTTC | CASSLLGRIYGYTF
many | TRBJ2-2 | 19 | TRBV5-1 | - | TGCGCCAGCAGCCTCGACACAGGGAAAAACTTCCGACGGGCCGGGGAGCTGTTTTTT | CASSLDTGKNFRRAGELFF
- | TRBJ2-7 | 14 | TRBV5-1 | TRBD1 | TGCGCCAGCAGCCCCGGGACAGGGGGGGACGAGCAGTACTTC | CASSPGTGGDEQYF
many | TRBJ1-1 | 16 | TRBV20-1 | TRBD1 | TGCAGTGCTTCCGGGGGGACAGGAGCACTGAACACTGAAGCTTTCTTT | CSASGGTGALNTEAFF
many | TRBJ2-7 | 15 | TRBV5-4 | - | TGTGCCAGCAGCGCCATAGAGCAGAGCTCCTACGAGCAGTACTTC | CASSAIEQSSYEQYF
- | TRBJ2-3 | 17 | TRBV5-4 | TRBD2 | TGTGCCAGCAGCCCCCGACTAGCGGGGGGGCTGGCAGATACGCAGTATTTT | CASSPRLAGGLADTQYF
many | TRBJ1-1 | 14 | TRBV7-8 | - | TGTGCCAGCAGCCTACTCTTCATGAACACTGAAGCTTTCTTT | CASSLLFMNTEAFF
many | TRBJ2-1 | 14 | TRBV9 | - | TGTGCCAGCAGCACCGAAACTAGGGCCGATGAGCAGTTCTTC | CASSTETRADEQFF
many | TRBJ2-3 | 15 | TRBV4-3 | - | TGCGCCAGCAGCCAATGGGGTAAGGCGGCAGATACGCAGTATTTT | CASSQWGKAADTQYF
many | TRBJ1-2 | 13 | TRBV12-3/TRBV12-4 | - | TGTGCCAGCAGTTTAAACGGAAACTATGGCTACACCTTC | CASSLNGNYGYTF
- | TRBJ1-5 | 16 | TRBV20-1 | TRBD1 | TGCAGTGCTAGAGATAGCGACAGGGGCGATAATAAGCCCCAGCATTTT | CSARDSDRGDNKPQHF
many | TRBJ1-6 | 15 | TRBV5-1 | - | TGCGCCAGCAGCCCGAACGGGGCCCGGAATTCACCCCTCCACTTT | CASSPNGARNSPLHF
many | TRBJ2-1 | 11 | TRBV6-6 | - | TGTGCCAGCAGACCTATCAATGAGCAGTTCTTC | CASRPINEQFF
many | TRBJ1-6 | 17 | TRBV4-3 | - | TGCGCCAGCAGCCAAGACGGGGGCCCCGTCTATAATTCACCCCTCCACTTT | CASSQDGGPVYNSPLHF
many | TRBJ1-1 | 15 | TRBV7-2 | - | TGTGCCAGCAGTCGAAGCAGGGCAGGATACACTGAAGCTTTCTTT | CASSRSRAGYTEAFF
- | TRBJ2-7 | 15 | TRBV15 | TRBD1 | TGTGCCACCAGCAGAGGGGGGACAGGGACCTACGAGCAGTACTTC | CATSRGGTGTYEQYF
many | TRBJ2-7 | 13 | TRBV20-1 | - | TGCAGTGCTCCACCTCGGGGCTCCTACGAGCAGTACTTC | CSAPPRGSYEQYF
- | TRBJ2-3 | 20 | TRBV4-3 | TRBD2 | TGCGGCAGCAGCCAAGACGGAGGACTAGGAAATGCCTGGGGCACAGGTACGCAGTATTTT | CGSSQDGGLGNAWGTGTQYF
few | TRBJ1-4 | 15 | TRBV5-1 | - | TGCGCCAGCAGCCCCGGTGGGACTCCTGATGAAAAACTGTTTTTT | CASSPGGTPDEKLFF
many | TRBJ2-7 | 15 | TRBV18 | TRBD1 | TGTGCCAGCTCACGGCAGGGGGCTGTGAAGTACGAGCAGTACTTC | CASSRQGAVKYEQYF
many | TRBJ1-6 | 15 | TRBV9 | - | TGTGCCAGCCGGCCGACCGACAGGCTCAATTCACCCCTCCACTTT | CASRPTDRLNSPLHF
- | TRBJ2-6 | 16 | TRBV4-3 | - | TGCAACAGCAGCCAAGCACAGCGCTCTGGGGCCAACGTCCTGACTTTC | CNSSQAQRSGANVLTF
- | TRBJ1-4 | 17 | TRBV6-1 | - | TGTGACAGCAGTGAAGCCGCGAGTCAGGGACGGGGAGAGAAACTGTTTTTT | CDSSEAASQGRGEKLFF
many | TRBJ2-7 | 13 | TRBV4-3 | - | TGCGCCAGCAGCCTTAAACGAATGGCCGAGCAGTACTTC | CASSLKRMAEQYF
many | TRBJ2-5 | 13 | TRBV20-1 | - | TGCAGTGCTAGCGTCGGAGGTGGGGAGACCCAGTACTTC | CSASVGGGETQYF
few | TRBJ1-1 | 16 | TRBV7-2 | - | TGTGCCAGCAGCTTAAGGGCAGGGTTGGGGAACACTGAAGCTTTCTTT | CASSLRAGLGNTEAFF
many | TRBJ2-6 | 16 | TRBV10-3 | TRBD2 | TGTGCCATCAGGTCTAGCGGGGGGACTGGGGCCAACGTCCTGACTTTC | CAIRSSGGTGANVLTF
many | TRBJ1-1 | 16 | TRBV20-1 | - | TGCAGTGCTCTTCCACCCCGGGGCGTTTTGGACACTGAAGCTTTCTTT | CSALPPRGVLDTEAFF
many | TRBJ2-1 | 14 | TRBV18 | - | TGTGCCAGCCACGGACAGGAGGGATGGAATGAGCAGTTCTTC | CASHGQEGWNEQFF
many | TRBJ1-4 | 12 | TRBV6-5 | - | TGTGCCAGCAGTCGCCTTAATGAAAAACTGTTTTTT | CASSRLNEKLFF
many | TRBJ1-2 | 14 | TRBV30 | - | TGTGCCTGGAGTGTACCCTTTCTTGACTATGGCTACACCTTC | CAWSVPFLDYGYTF
many | TRBJ2-1 | 15 | TRBV5-1 | TRBD1 | TGCGCCAGCAGCTACGAAACAGGGGTTGGCAATGAGCAGTTCTTC | CASSYETGVGNEQFF
many | TRBJ1-2 | 16 | TRBV4-1 | TRBD1 | TGCGCCAGCAGCCAAGACAGGGGGACGGGCACCTATGGCTACACCTTC | CASSQDRGTGTYGYTF